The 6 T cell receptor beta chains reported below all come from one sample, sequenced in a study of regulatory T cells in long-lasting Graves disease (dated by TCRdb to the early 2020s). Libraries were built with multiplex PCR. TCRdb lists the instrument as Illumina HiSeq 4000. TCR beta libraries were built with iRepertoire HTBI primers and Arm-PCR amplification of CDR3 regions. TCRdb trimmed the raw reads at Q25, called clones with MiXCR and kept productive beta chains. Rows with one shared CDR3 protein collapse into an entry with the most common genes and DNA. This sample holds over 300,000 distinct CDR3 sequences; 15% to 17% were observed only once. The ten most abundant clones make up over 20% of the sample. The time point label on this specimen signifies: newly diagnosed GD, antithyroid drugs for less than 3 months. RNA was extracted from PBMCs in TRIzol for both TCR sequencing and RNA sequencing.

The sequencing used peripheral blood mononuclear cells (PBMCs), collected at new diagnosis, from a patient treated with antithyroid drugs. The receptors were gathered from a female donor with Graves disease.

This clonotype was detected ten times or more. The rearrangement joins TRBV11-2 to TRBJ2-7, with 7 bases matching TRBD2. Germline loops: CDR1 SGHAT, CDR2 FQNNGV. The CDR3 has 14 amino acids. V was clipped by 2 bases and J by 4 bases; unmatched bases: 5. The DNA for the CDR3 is TGTGCCAGCAGCTTACTAGCGGAGGATTACGAGCAGTACTTC. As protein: CASSLLAEDYEQYF.

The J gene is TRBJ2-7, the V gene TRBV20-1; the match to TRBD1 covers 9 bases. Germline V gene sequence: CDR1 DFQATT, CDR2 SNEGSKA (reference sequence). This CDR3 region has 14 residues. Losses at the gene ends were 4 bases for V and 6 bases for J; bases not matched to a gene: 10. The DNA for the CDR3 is TGCAGTGCTACCCGACAGGGGGTTGGGAGCGAGCAGTACTTC. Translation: CSATRQGVGSEQYF.

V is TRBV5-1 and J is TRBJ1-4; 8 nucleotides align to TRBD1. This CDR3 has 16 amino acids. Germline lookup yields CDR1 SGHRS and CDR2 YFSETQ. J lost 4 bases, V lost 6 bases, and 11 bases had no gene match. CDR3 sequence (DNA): TGCGCCAGCACCAGGACAGGGAGTACCCTTAATGAAAAACTGTTTTTT. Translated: CASTRTGSTLNEKLFF.

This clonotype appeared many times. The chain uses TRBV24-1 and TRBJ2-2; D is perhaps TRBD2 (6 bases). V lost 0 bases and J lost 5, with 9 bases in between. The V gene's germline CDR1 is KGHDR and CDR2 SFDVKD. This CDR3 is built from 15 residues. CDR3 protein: CATSDLASDTGELFF. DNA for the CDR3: TGTGCCACCAGTGATTTGGCTAGCGATACCGGGGAGCTGTTTTTT.

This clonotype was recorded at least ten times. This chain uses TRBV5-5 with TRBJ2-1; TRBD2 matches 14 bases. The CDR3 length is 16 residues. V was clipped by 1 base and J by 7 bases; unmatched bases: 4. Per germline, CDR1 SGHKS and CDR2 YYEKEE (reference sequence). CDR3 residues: CASSLRLAGGRNEQFF. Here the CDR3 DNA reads TGTGCCAGCAGCTTGAGACTAGCGGGGGGGCGTAATGAGCAGTTCTTC.

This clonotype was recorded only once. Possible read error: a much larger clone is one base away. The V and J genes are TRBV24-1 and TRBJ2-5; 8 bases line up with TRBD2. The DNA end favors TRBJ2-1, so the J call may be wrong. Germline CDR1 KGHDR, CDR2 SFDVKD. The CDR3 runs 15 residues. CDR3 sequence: CATSDPSGRADEQFF. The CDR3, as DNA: TGTGCCACCAGTGATCCAAGCGGGAGAGCAGATGAGCAGTTCTTC.